These T cell receptor beta chains were read from a single sample in a study of cytomegalovirus exposure and HLA in healthy donors. Sequencing was performed with immunoSEQ multiplex PCR; in TCRdb, only in-frame clones are kept and a portion is missing. The sample records more than 70,000 clones, roughly 73% being singletons. Sample: PBMCs. These receptors were obtained from a boy aged 5 to 17 in good health and CMV-seronegative. Each CDR3 is given without its conserved first and last residue. Size values are once, few and many counts, or a class for expanded clones, and some rows have none.

>TRBJ2-7|TRBV6-6|NA
ASRLGTPLSYEQY
>TRBJ1-5|TRBV29-1|NA
SVETGRWGNQPQH
>TRBJ1-1|TRBV5-1|NA
ASSLQGVYTEAF
>TRBJ2-7|TRBV7-2|NA
ASSLSGFAYEQY
>TRBJ2-3|TRBV6-6|NA
ASSSRGRTDTQY
>TRBJ1-1|TRBV6-5|NA
ASSYGQPTEAF
>TRBJ1-2|TRBV4-1|NA
ASSQEGTGNYGYT
>TRBJ2-3|TRBV5-4|many
ASSYGGEDTQY
>TRBJ2-1|TRBV29-1|NA
SVASGGYNEQF
>TRBJ1-2|TRBV10-3|NA
AISDPSTPVSGYT
>TRBJ2-5|TRBV4-3|NA
ASSQDRRALQETQY
>TRBJ1-5|TRBV27|NA
ASSFSSNQPQH
>TRBJ1-1|TRBV29-1|NA
SVEGAGGAYTEAF
>TRBJ1-2|TRBV30|NA
AWSVRTGRKYYGYT
>TRBJ1-2|TRBV5-4|NA
ASSPQSLNGYT
>TRBJ2-3|TRBV9|NA
ASSTRRSGTDTQY
>TRBJ1-1|TRBV2|NA
ASSERRFRSNTEAF
>TRBJ2-1|TRBV10-3|NA
AISEYQDYHNEQF
>TRBJ2-5|TRBV18|once
ASSPRQIQETQY
>TRBJ1-4|TRBV28|once
ASSLDKVNEKLF
>TRBJ2-5|TRBV5-6|NA
ASSDYEGVFSGRLETQY
>TRBJ2-7|TRBV23-1|NA
ASSHFARLLAYEQY
>TRBJ1-1|TRBV29-1|NA
SVEGWAGGTEAF
>TRBJ2-5|TRBV20-1|NA
SEETQY
>TRBJ1-5|TRBV4-1|few
ASSQDSVLAGLSQPQH
>TRBJ2-7|TRBV28|NA
ASTIPRGYEQY
>TRBJ1-5|TRBV7-8|few
ASSGQGNQPQH
>TRBJ1-5|TRBV2|few
ASRSGTIRQPQH
>TRBJ2-7|TRBV11-2|NA
ASSPEQGYEQY
>TRBJ1-2|TRBV25-1|NA
ASTDTGDYGYT
>TRBJ1-2|TRBV6-6|few
ASGQGNYGYT
>TRBJ1-2|TRBV30|NA
AWSVRQVNGYT
>TRBJ2-7|TRBV7-6|NA
ASSIRWQSYEQY
>TRBJ2-7|TRBV7-2|NA
ASGGPQSEQY
>TRBJ1-2|TRBV9|NA
ASSLGGQGA
>TRBJ2-1|TRBV6-6|NA
ASRPGLAADNEQF
>TRBJ2-7|TRBV7-2|once
ASSRDRNEQY
>TRBJ2-1|TRBV29-1|NA
SVIDPGFYRDSLVYNEQF
>TRBJ1-4|TRBV7-9|NA
ASSQASKQGFEKLF
>TRBJ2-5|TRBV15|NA
ATSRPSGTGFVRGETQY
>TRBJ2-5|TRBV9|NA
ASSPQTGPVTQY
>TRBJ1-2|TRBV5-1|NA
ASSPTTLYYGYT
>TRBJ2-5|TRBV6-5|few
ASSRTVQETQY
>TRBJ2-5|TRBV20-1|NA
SARDQETQY
>TRBJ1-1|TRBV27|NA
ASSRGPDTEAF